These 24 T cell receptor beta chains came from one sample sequenced in a study of CD8 T cells in Susac syndrome. Random hexamers served to reverse transcribe about 0.45 to 1 ug RNA. TCRdb fed the immunoSEQ multiplex PCR reads into MiXCR, producing one record per CDR3 protein. The table has tens of thousands of distinct CDR3 sequences, roughly 95% seen once. Sample: CD8+ T cells from PBMCs. These receptor sequences come from a human donor with Susac syndrome.

The chain has TRBV28 and TRBJ2-2; a possible D gene is TRBD2 (6 bases). Per the germline V gene, CDR1 is MDHEN and CDR2 is SYDVKM. V gave up 4 bases and J gave up 1 base, with 10 bases separating them. The CDR3 runs to 15 residues. The CDR3 reads CASSYGTLNTGELFF. The CDR3 DNA is TGTGCCAGCAGTTATGGGACTCTGAACACCGGGGAGCTGTTTTTT.

V usage is TRBV2 and J usage is TRBJ2-5, with D perhaps matching TRBD1 (6 bases). Germline V CDR1 and CDR2: SNHLY, FYNNEI. Trimming removed 3 bases from V and 5 bases from J, with 16 bases in between. The CDR3 spans 15 residues. The CDR3 nucleotides are TGTGCCAGCAGTGACCCTGGGGGCTTAAGGGAGACCCAGTACTTC. Protein sequence: CASSDPGGLRETQYF.

This chain uses TRBV20-1 with TRBJ2-4; 8 bases are shared with TRBD2. The V gene end was trimmed by 0 bases and the J gene end by 3 bases; junction bases not matched to a gene: 10. The CDR3 runs 17 residues. Germline lookup yields CDR1 DFQATT and CDR2 SNEGSKA (reference sequence). The DNA for the CDR3 is TGCAGTGCTAGAGATCGGACGGGGGGGCAGGGCAAAAACATTCAGTACTTC. It translates to CSARDRTGGQGKNIQYF.

The rearrangement links TRBV2 to TRBJ1-1; D gene uncertain. Germline V gene sequence: CDR1 SNHLY, CDR2 FYNNEI. This CDR3 is built from 13 residues. V gave up 6 bases and J gave up 1 base, with 9 bases separating them. The CDR3 nucleotides read TGTGCCAGCAGCCGCGTGCAGAACACTGAAGCTTTCTTT. Its protein product is CASSRVQNTEAFF.

The chain links TRBV2 to TRBJ1-5; 7 bases agree with TRBD1. This CDR3 has 13 residues. Trimming took 7 bases from V and 4 from J; bases not matched to a gene: 4. Looked up from germline, CDR1 is SNHLY and CDR2 is FYNNEI. The CDR3 DNA follows: TGTGCCAGCACCGACAGGGAAAATCAGCCCCAGCATTTT. Its translation is CASTDRENQPQHF.

The chain links TRBV11-2 to TRBJ2-7, with no clear D. The CDR3 extends over 11 amino acids. Germline CDR1 and CDR2: SGHAT and FQNNGV. The V end lost 5 bases, the J end lost 5 bases, and 7 bases lay between the germline ends. CDR3 amino acids: CASSIFHEQYF. CDR3 bases: TGTGCCAGCAGCATCTTCCACGAGCAGTACTTC.

The V gene is TRBV6-2 or TRBV6-3, the J gene TRBJ1-5, with 11 bases aligning to TRBD1. J gave up 6 bases and V 6 bases, and 4 bases lay outside the gene matches. Germline V gene sequence: CDR1 MNHEY, CDR2 SVGEGT. The CDR3 loop spans 14 amino acids. CDR3 residues: CASRGGQGAQPQHF. The CDR3 DNA sequence: TGTGCCAGCAGGGGAGGACAGGGGGCTCAGCCCCAGCATTTT.

The chain employs TRBV3-1 and TRBJ2-7; 12 bases are a match to TRBD2. The CDR3 contains 17 residues. The V gene end was trimmed by 5 bases and the J gene end by 1 base; junction bases not matched to a gene: 9. The V gene's germline CDR1 is LGHDT and CDR2 YNNKEL (reference sequence). CDR3: CASSSPTSGGLSYEQYF. In DNA, the CDR3 is TGTGCCAGCAGCTCACCGACTAGCGGGGGCCTATCCTACGAGCAGTACTTC.

The chain couples TRBV2 to TRBJ2-2, with D tentatively TRBD1 (5 bases). CDR3 length equals 17 residues. V lost 5 bases, J lost 0 bases, and 16 bases lay in between. The germline V gene has CDR1 SNHLY and CDR2 FYNNEI. The CDR3 sequence is CASSIGARTSNTGELFF. CDR3 sequence (DNA): TGTGCCAGCAGTATAGGGGCAAGGACATCGAACACCGGGGAGCTGTTTTTT.

The DNA for the CDR3 is TGTGCCAGCAGCCTCGGGACTAGCGGGGGGGCTTGGAAGACCCAGTACTTC. Translating it yields CASSLGTSGGAWKTQYF. The rearrangement links TRBV7-9 to TRBJ2-5; 16 nucleotides line up with TRBD2. This CDR3 contains 17 residues. The V gene's germline CDR1 is SEHNR and CDR2 FQNEAQ (reference sequence). V gave up 5 bases and J gave up 6 bases; unmatched junction bases: 9.

Only a few counts were recorded for this clonotype. The chain uses TRBV7-9 and TRBJ2-7; 7 nucleotides align to TRBD2. This CDR3 has 13 residues. Germline assignment: CDR1 SEHNR and CDR2 FQNEAQ (reference sequence). V shed 3 bases, J shed 5 bases, and the junction held 4 bases outside the gene matches. The CDR3 here is CASSLAGEDEQYF. DNA for the CDR3: TGTGCCAGCAGCTTGGCGGGGGAAGACGAGCAGTACTTC.

This chain connects TRBV4-1 to TRBJ2-1, with unresolved D. Trimming shortened V by 2 bases and J by 5 bases, and 4 bases separated the two germline ends. The germline gives CDR1 MGHRA, CDR2 YSYEKL. CDR3 length: 12 amino acids. CDR3 nucleotide sequence: TGCGCCAGCAGCCAAACCGACAATGAGCAGTTCTTC. This sequence encodes CASSQTDNEQFF.

This chain joins TRBV5-6 and TRBJ2-1; D remains ambiguous. Germline V lookup: CDR1 SGHDT, CDR2 YYEEEE. V was trimmed by 0 bases and J by 7 bases, leaving 14 bases between them. This CDR3 has 15 amino acids. CDR3: CASSLDWSSANEQFF. The DNA of the CDR3 is TGTGCCAGCAGCTTGGACTGGTCCTCGGCGAATGAGCAGTTCTTC.

There are a few counts of this clonotype. This chain uses TRBV5-4 with TRBJ2-1; D may be TRBD2 (5 bases). Trimming removed 3 bases at V and 2 bases at J, with 6 bases between. Germline CDR1 SGHNT, CDR2 YYREEE (reference sequence). The CDR3 has 13 amino acids. This CDR3 is CASSWGAYNEQFF. CDR3 DNA: TGTGCCAGCAGCTGGGGAGCCTACAATGAGCAGTTCTTC.

The V gene is TRBV29-1, the J gene TRBJ1-1, with TRBD1 matching 8 bases. Germline CDR1 is SQVTM and CDR2 is ANQGSEA. Trimming at V came to 5 bases and at J to 7 bases, leaving 6 bases not matched to a gene. This CDR3 region has 12 residues. CDR3 DNA sequence: TGCAGCGTTATCGGACAGGGTCTTGAAGCTTTCTTT. Residues: CSVIGQGLEAFF. Drawing the rest from reference TRBV29-1 and TRBJ1-1, the complete variable domain is SAVISQKPSRDICQRGTSLTIQCQVDSQVTMMFWYRQQPGQSLTLIATANQGSEATYESGFVIDKFPISRPNLTFSTLTVSNMSPEDSSIYLCSVIGQGLEAFFGQGTRLTVV.

The V and J genes are TRBV19 and TRBJ2-7, with TRBD2 matching 7 bases. This CDR3 contains 13 residues. With 10 bases clipped from V and 2 bases from J, the junction kept 8 bases outside the gene matches. Germline assignment: CDR1 LNHDA and CDR2 SQIVND (reference sequence). This CDR3 reads CANTGTTTYEQYF. The CDR3 DNA reads as TGTGCCAACACCGGGACTACGACCTACGAGCAGTACTTC.

The V call is TRBV9, the J call TRBJ2-1, with a tentative D call TRBD1 (6 bases). The CDR3 runs to 14 residues. The germline gives CDR1 SGDLS, CDR2 YYNGEE. V lost 0 bases and J lost 6, with 10 bases in between. The CDR3: CASSVGDTINEQFF. CDR3 nucleotide sequence: TGTGCCAGCAGCGTAGGGGACACTATCAATGAGCAGTTCTTC.

The chain recombines TRBV3-1 with TRBJ1-4, with TRBD1 matching 7 bases. J was trimmed by 5 bases and V by 1 base; bases with no gene match: 4. This CDR3 is built from 15 residues. Germline assignment: CDR1 LGHDT and CDR2 YNNKEL (reference sequence). CDR3 amino acids: CASSQGRGRNEKLFF. In DNA form, the CDR3 reads TGTGCCAGCAGCCAAGGAAGGGGGCGAAATGAAAAACTGTTTTTT.

The chain has TRBV7-6 and TRBJ2-7; possible D gene TRBD2, 6 bases. The germline V gene has CDR1 SGHVS and CDR2 FNYEAQ. The CDR3 consists of 12 residues. V lost 5 bases to trimming and J lost 6 bases, with 11 bases between them. CDR3 amino acids: CASSPRTTEQYF. DNA for the CDR3: TGTGCCAGCAGCCCTCGGACTACCGAGCAGTACTTC.

The V and J genes are TRBV20-1 and TRBJ2-2; D might be TRBD2 (6 bases). The CDR3 sequence is 13 residues long. Trimming stripped 4 bases from V and 7 bases from J, with 13 bases between. The germline V gene has CDR1 DFQATT and CDR2 SNEGSKA (reference sequence). CDR3 protein: CSAIFAGSGELFF. In nucleotides, the CDR3 is TGCAGTGCTATCTTCGCGGGGAGCGGGGAGCTGTTTTTT.

In its sample, this clonotype was seen once. The chain carries TRBV21-1 and TRBJ1-5; the table names TRBD1, a call not compared with the DNA. TRBV21-1 is designated a pseudogene. The CDR3 has 12 residues. The CDR3 nucleotides read TGTGCCGTAGGGGGGGGATATCAGCCCCAGCATTTT. It specifies CAVGGGYQPQHF.

V usage is TRBV14 and J usage is TRBJ1-5; D not resolved. V was cut by 1 base and J by 7 bases, with 8 bases left in between. The germline V gene has CDR1 SGHDN and CDR2 FVKESK. The CDR3 extends over 13 amino acids. CDR3 protein: CASSQAVDQPQHF. CDR3 coding DNA: TGTGCCAGCAGCCAAGCCGTGGACCAGCCCCAGCATTTT.

This chain links TRBV7-2 with TRBJ2-4, with D possibly being TRBD2 (6 bases). CDR1 and CDR2 from the germline V gene are SGHTA and FQGNSA. The CDR3 runs to 13 residues. The V gene lost 5 bases and the J gene lost 9 bases, with 14 bases spanning the gap. DNA for the CDR3: TGTGCCAGCAGCCCCGGGAGAATGGGCATTCAGTACTTC. This sequence encodes CASSPGRMGIQYF.

This clonotype was seen once. This chain joins TRBV21-1 and TRBJ1-5; TRBD1 reflects the table's D call only, with no check against the DNA. TRBV21-1 is marked as a pseudogene. The length of the CDR3 is 15 residues. The CDR3 sequence: CASSKTDTPNQPQHF. The CDR3 coding sequence is TGTGCCAGCAGCAAGACGGACACCCCCAATCAGCCCCAGCATTTT.